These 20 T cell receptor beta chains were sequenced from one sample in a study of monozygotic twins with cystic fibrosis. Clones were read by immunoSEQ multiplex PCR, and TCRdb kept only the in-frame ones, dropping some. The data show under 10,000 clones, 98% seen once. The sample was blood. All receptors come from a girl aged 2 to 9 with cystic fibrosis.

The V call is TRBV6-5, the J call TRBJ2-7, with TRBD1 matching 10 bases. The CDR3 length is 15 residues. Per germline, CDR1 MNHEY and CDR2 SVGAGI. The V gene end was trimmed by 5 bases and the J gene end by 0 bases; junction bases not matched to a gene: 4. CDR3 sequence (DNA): TGTGCCAGCAGTCCCGGGACAGGGGACTCCTACGAGCAGTACTTC. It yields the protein CASSPGTGDSYEQYF.

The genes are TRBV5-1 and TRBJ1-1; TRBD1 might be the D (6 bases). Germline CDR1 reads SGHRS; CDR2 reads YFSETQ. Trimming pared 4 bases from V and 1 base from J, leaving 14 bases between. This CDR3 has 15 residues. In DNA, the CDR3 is TGCGCCAGCAGCACACAGACAGGAGGGAACACTGAAGCTTTCTTT. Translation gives CASSTQTGGNTEAFF.

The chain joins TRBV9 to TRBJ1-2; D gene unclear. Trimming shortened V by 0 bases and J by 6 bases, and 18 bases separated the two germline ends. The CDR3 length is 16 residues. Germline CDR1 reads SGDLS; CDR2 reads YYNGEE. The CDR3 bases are TGTGCCAGCAGCGTAGAAAGTCTCGGCAGGTCTGATGGCTACACCTTC. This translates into CASSVESLGRSDGYTF.

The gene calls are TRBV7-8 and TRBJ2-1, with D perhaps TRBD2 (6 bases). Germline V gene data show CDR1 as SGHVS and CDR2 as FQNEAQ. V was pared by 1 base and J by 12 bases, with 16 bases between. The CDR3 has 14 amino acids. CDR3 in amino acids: CASSLEAGPFGQFF. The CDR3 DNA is TGTGCCAGCAGCTTAGAGGCGGGGCCCTTTGGGCAGTTCTTC.

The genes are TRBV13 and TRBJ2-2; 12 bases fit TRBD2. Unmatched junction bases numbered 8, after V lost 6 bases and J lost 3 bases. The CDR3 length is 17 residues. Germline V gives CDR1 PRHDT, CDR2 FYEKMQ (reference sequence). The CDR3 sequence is CASSPSGRARYTGELFF. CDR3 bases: TGTGCCAGCAGTCCTAGCGGGAGGGCCCGTTACACCGGGGAGCTGTTTTTT.

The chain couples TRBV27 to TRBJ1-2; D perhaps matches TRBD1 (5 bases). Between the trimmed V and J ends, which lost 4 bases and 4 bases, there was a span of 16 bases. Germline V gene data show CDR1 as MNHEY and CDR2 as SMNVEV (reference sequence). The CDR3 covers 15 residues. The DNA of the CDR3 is TGTGCCAGCAGTTCCGCGGCGGGGGGATCCTATGGCTACACCTTC. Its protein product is CASSSAAGGSYGYTF.

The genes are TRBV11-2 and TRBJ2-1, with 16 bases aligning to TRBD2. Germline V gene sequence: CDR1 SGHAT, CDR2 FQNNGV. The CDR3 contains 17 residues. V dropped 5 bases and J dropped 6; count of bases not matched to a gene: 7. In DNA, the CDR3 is TGTGCCAGCAGCCCCGGGACTAGCGGGAGGGTGATCAATGAGCAGTTCTTC. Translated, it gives CASSPGTSGRVINEQFF.

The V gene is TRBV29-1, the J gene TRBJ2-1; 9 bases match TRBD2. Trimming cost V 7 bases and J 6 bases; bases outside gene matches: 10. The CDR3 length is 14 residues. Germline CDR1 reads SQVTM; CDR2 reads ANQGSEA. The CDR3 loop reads CSGLAGISSNEQFF. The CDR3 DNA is TGCAGCGGGCTAGCGGGGATAAGTAGCAATGAGCAGTTCTTC.

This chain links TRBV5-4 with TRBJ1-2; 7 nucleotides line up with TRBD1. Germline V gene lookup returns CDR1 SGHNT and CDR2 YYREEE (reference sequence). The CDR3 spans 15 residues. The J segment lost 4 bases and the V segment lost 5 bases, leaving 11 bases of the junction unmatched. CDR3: CASSRPSGGSYGYTF. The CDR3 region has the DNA TGTGCCAGCAGTCGTCCGTCAGGGGGAAGCTATGGCTACACCTTC.

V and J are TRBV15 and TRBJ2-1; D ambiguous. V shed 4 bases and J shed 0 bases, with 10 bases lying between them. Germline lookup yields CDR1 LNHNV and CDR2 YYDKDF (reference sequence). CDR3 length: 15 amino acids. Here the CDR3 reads CATSIEQSSYNEQFF. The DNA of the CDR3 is TGTGCCACCAGCATAGAACAGAGCTCCTACAATGAGCAGTTCTTC.

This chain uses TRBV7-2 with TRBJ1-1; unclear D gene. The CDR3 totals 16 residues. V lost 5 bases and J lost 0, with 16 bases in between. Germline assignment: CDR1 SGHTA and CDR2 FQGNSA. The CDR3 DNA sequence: TGTGCCAGCAGCCCTCCCTTGGGCACGCTGAACACTGAAGCTTTCTTT. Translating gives CASSPPLGTLNTEAFF.

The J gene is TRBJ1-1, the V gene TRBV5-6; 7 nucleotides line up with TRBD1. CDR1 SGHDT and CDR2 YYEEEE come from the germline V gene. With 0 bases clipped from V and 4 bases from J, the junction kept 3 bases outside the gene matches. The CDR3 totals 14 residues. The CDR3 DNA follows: TGTGCCAGCAGCTTGGTCAGACAGGGCACTGAAGCTTTCTTT. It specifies CASSLVRQGTEAFF.

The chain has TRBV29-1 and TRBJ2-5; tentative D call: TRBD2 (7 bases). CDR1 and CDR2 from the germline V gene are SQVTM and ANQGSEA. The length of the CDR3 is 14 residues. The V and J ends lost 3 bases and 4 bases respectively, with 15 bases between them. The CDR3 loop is CSVDNAGAGETQYF. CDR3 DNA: TGCAGCGTTGACAATGCGGGGGCCGGAGAGACCCAGTACTTC.

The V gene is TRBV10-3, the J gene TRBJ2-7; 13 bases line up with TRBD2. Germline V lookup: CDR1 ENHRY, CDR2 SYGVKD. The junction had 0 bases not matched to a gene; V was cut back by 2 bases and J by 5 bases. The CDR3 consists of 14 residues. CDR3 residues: CAISEGLAGDEQYF. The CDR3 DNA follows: TGTGCCATCAGTGAGGGACTAGCGGGAGACGAGCAGTACTTC.

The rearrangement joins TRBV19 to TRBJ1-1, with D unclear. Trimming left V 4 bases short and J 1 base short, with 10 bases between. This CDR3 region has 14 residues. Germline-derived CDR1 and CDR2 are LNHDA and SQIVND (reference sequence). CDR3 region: CASSTITGNTEAFF. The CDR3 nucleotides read TGTGCCAGTAGTACCATTACGGGGAACACTGAAGCTTTCTTT.

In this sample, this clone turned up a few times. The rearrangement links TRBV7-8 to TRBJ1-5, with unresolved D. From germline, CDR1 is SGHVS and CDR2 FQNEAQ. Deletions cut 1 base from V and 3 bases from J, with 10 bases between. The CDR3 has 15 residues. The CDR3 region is CASSLGTAVNQPQHF. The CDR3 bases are TGTGCCAGCAGCTTAGGAACGGCAGTCAATCAGCCCCAGCATTTT.

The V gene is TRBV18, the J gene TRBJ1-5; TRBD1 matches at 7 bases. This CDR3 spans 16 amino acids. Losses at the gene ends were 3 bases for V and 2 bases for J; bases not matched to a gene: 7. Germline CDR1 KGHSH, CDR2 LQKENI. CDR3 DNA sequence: TGTGCCAGCTCACCCACGACAGGGTCTCGCAATCAGCCCCAGCATTTT. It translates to CASSPTTGSRNQPQHF. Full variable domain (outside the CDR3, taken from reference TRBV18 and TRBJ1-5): NAGVMQNPRHLVRRRGQEARLRCSPMKGHSHVYWYRQLPEEGLKFMVYLQKENIIDESGMPKERFSAEFPKEGPSILRIQQVVRGDSAAYFCASSPTTGSRNQPQHFGDGTRLSIL.

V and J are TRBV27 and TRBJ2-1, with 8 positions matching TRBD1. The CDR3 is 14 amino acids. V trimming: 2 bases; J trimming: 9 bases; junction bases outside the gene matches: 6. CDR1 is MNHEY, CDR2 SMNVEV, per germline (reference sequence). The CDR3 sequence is CASSLVRGQSEQFF. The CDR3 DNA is TGTGCCAGCAGTTTAGTCAGGGGGCAGAGTGAGCAGTTCTTC.

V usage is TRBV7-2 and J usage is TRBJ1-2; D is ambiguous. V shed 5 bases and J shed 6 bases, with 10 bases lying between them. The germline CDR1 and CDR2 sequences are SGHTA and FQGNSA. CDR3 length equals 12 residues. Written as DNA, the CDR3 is TGTGCCAGCAGCCTCCGTGGGGATGGCTACACCTTC. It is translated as CASSLRGDGYTF.

The CDR3: CASSLDDGGSTDTQYF. The CDR3 DNA is TGCGCCAGCAGCTTGGACGACGGCGGGAGCACAGATACGCAGTATTTT. The chain uses TRBV5-1 and TRBJ2-3; D is perhaps TRBD2 (5 bases). Germline loops: CDR1 SGHRS, CDR2 YFSETQ. This CDR3 is 16 amino acids long. V lost 0 bases and J lost 0, with 11 bases in between.